This TCR beta chain is drawn from a study of TIL therapy for anti-PD-1-resistant metastatic lung cancer. Study-wide context: Median patient age was almost 55, ranging roughly 38-75 years. Half of patients were current or former smokers.

Time point in this sample: pre-treatment sample, taken before nivolumab and TIL therapy. Most excised metastases sampled were pleural nodules or supraclavicular lymph nodes. Patients then received nivolumab; progressors got lymphodepletion, TIL and IL-2. The immunoSEQ assay was v3. Profiling relied on immunoSEQ multiplex PCR, and the TCRdb table lists in-frame clones only, not all of them. This sample carries approximately 87,000 clones, about three fifths of them seen once, and the ten largest clones take approximately 11%. The study, taken as a whole, reports: Many TIL product clones were absent from baseline tumor, suggesting clonal contraction.

Concerning this clone: What it binds is not known.

Germline values: CDR1 SGHTA, CDR2 FQGTGA. Trimming stripped 3 bases from V and 4 bases from J, with 9 bases between. The CDR3 consists of 13 residues. This chain connects TRBV7-3 to TRBJ1-2; weak D call: TRBD1 (5 bases). The source of this sequence is a person aged 25-85 years with non-small cell lung cancer. The sample here was tumor tissue, taken at baseline. The DNA for the CDR3 is TGTGCCAGCAGCTTGGGACCTTCCTATGGCTACACCTTC. It is translated as CASSLGPSYGYTF.